The source of this TCR beta chain is a study of PD-1 blockade in classical Hodgkin lymphoma. Concerning this clone itself: What it binds is unknown.

Study observations and caveats: CD4+ TCR diversity climbed significantly by C4D1, unlike CD8+ TCR diversity.

Time point described: cycle 4 day 1 (C4D1), after 6 weeks of nivolumab. After autologous stem cell transplantation all patients relapsed, and prior brentuximab vedotin exposure differed between cohorts. The CDR3 is 15 amino acids. V lost 7 bases to trimming and J lost 2 bases, with 15 bases between them. CDR1 MNHNS and CDR2 SASEGT come from the germline V gene. Sequencing used immunoSEQ multiplex PCR; TCRdb keeps in-frame clones, though not all of them. This sample has around 53,000 clones, with about 80% found just once. The sequence derives from a human donor with classical Hodgkin lymphoma. This chain uses TRBV6-1 with TRBJ2-1; D is perhaps TRBD2 (5 bases). The starting material was peripheral blood mononuclear cells (PBMCs), obtained before the fourth cycle of nivolumab. CDR3 sequence reads: CASIPGAAAYNEQFF. The CDR3 DNA follows: TGTGCCAGCATCCCTGGAGCGGCGGCCTACAATGAGCAGTTCTTC.